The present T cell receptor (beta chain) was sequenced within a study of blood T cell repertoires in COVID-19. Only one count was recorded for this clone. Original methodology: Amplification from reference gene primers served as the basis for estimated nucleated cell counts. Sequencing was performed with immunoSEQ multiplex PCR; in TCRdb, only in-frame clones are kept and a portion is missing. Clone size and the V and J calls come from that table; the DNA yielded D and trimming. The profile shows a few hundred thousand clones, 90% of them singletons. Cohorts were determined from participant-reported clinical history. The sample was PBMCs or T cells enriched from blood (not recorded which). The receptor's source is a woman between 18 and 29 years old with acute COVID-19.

CDR3 sequence (DNA): TGTGCCAGCAGCACCCGACACAGGGGACCCCCAGATACGCAGTATTTT. This sequence encodes CASSTRHRGPPDTQYF. J is TRBJ2-3 and V is TRBV3-1 (or the pseudogene TRBV3-2), with TRBD1 matching over 7 bases. Germline CDR1 and CDR2: LGHDT and YNNKEL (reference sequence). This CDR3 has 16 amino acids. The V and J ends lost 5 bases and 4 bases, in that order; junction bases with no gene match: 12.